Listed here is a single T cell receptor beta chain. This sample also contains other DNA sequences that code for the same CDR3. The sample belongs to a study of blood T cell repertoires in COVID-19. Turning to the study itself: The study drew acute and convalescent COVID-19 samples from the United States, Italy and Spain. T cells, B-cell-depleted T cells, or PBMCs provided the cDNA or gDNA that served as material.

Each participant's cohort was designated according to participant-reported clinical history. Per the germline V gene, CDR1 is MNHEY and CDR2 is SVGAGI. V gave up 0 bases and J gave up 8 bases, with 10 bases separating them. The CDR3 runs to 13 residues. As originally analysed: Nucleated cell counts were estimated from reference gene primer amplification. TCRdb's copy holds only in-frame clones and misses some; the assay was immunoSEQ multiplex PCR. The V and J calls and the clone size are those of that table, but D and trimming were determined from the DNA. The sample yields over 200,000 clones, 80% to 90% seen once.

Sequenced material: PBMCs or T cells enriched from blood (not recorded which). The source is a man younger than 35 with acute COVID-19. This rearrangement joins TRBV6-5 to TRBJ1-2, with TRBD1 as a possible D gene (6 bases). The CDR3 here is CASSYSAGEGYTF. The CDR3 coding sequence is TGTGCCAGCAGTTACTCGGCAGGGGAAGGCTACACCTTC.